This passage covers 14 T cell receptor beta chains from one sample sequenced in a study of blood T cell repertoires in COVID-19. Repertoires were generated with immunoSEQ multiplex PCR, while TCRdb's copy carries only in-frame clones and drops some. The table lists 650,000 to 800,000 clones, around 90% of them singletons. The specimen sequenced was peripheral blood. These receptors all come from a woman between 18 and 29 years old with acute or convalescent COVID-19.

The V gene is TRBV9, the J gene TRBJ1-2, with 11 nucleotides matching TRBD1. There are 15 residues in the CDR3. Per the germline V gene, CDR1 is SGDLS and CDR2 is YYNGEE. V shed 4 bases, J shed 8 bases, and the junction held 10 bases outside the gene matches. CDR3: CASSLPGTGGRGYTF. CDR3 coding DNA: TGTGCCAGCAGCCTCCCCGGGACAGGGGGTCGAGGCTACACCTTC.

CDR3 nucleotide sequence: TGTGCCAGTAGTACGGGGGACAGCAGCAGGTCTCGCTATGGCTACACCTTC. Its protein is CASSTGDSSRSRYGYTF. The V call is TRBV19, the J call TRBJ1-2, with 7 bases identical to TRBD1. Germline V CDR1 and CDR2: LNHDA, SQIVND (reference sequence). The ends lost 4 bases at V and 4 bases at J; junction bases unmatched: 15. The CDR3 consists of 17 residues. The variable domain in full, with the rest retrieved from reference TRBV19 and TRBJ1-2, is DGGITQSPKYLFRKEGQNVTLSCEQNLNHDAMYWYRQDPGQGLRLIYYSQIVNDFQKGDIAEGYSVSREKKESFPLTVTSAQKNPTAFYLCASSTGDSSRSRYGYTFGSGTRLTVV.

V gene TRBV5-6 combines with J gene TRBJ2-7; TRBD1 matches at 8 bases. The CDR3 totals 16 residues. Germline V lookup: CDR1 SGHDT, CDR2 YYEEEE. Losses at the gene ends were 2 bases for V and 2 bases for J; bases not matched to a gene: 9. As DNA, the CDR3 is TGTGCCAGCAGCTTCGCCCCGGGACAGGCTACCTACGAGCAGTACTTC. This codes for CASSFAPGQATYEQYF.

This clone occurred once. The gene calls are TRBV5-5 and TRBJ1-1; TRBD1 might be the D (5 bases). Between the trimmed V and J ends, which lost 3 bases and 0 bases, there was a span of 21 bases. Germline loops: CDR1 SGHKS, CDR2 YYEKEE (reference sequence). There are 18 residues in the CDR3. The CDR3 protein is CASSWGLGLARMNTEAFF. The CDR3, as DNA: TGTGCCAGCAGCTGGGGGTTGGGACTCGCTCGGATGAACACTGAAGCTTTCTTT.

CDR3: CASRKDSAYGYTF. The CDR3, as DNA: TGTGCCAGCAGGAAGGACAGCGCCTATGGCTACACCTTC. The gene calls are TRBV2 and TRBJ1-2, with a weak D call TRBD1 (6 bases). V was cut by 6 bases and J by 4 bases, with 12 bases left in between. This CDR3 region has 13 residues. CDR1 and CDR2 (germline): SNHLY, FYNNEI.

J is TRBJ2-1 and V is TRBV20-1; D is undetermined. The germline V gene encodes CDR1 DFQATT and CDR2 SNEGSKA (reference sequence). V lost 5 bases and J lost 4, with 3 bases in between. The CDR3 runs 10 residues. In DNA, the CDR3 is TGCAGTGCTCTTTACAATGAGCAGTTCTTC. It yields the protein CSALYNEQFF.

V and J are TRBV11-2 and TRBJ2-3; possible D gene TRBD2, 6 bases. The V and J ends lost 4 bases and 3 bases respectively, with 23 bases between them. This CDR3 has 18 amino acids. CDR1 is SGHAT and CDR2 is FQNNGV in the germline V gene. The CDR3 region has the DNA TGTGCCAGCAGCTCCCGGGGGTGGTCCCCGCGCGGGACAGATACGCAGTATTTT. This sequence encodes CASSSRGWSPRGTDTQYF.

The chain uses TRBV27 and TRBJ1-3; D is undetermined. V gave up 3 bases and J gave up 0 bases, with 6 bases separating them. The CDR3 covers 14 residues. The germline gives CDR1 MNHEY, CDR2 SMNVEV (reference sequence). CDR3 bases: TGTGCCAGCAGTTTGAGGCCCTCTGGAAACACCATATATTTT. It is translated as CASSLRPSGNTIYF.

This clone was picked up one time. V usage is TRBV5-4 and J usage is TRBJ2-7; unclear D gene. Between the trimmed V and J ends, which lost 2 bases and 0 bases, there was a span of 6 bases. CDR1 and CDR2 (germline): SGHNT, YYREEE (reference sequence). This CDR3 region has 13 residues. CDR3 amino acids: CASSFINSYEQYF. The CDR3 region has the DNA TGTGCCAGCAGCTTTATAAACTCCTACGAGCAGTACTTC.

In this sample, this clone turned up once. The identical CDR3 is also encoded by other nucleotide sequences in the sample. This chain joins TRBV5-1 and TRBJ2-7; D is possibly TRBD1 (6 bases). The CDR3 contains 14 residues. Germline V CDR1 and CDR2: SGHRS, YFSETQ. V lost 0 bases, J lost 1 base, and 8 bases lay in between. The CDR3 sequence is CASSLGTASYEQYF. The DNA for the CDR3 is TGCGCCAGCAGCTTGGGGACAGCGTCCTACGAGCAGTACTTC.

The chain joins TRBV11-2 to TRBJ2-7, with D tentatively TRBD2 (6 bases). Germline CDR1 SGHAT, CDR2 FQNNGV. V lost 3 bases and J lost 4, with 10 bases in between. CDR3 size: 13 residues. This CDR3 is CASSFSGTYEQYF. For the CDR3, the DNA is TGTGCCAGCAGCTTCTCTGGGACTTACGAGCAGTACTTC.

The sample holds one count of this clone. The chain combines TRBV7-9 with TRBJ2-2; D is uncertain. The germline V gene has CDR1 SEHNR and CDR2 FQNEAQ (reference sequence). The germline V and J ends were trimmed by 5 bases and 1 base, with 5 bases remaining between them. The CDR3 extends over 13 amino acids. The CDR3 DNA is TGTGCCAGCAGCCTAAGGAACACCGGGGAGCTGTTTTTT. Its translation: CASSLRNTGELFF.

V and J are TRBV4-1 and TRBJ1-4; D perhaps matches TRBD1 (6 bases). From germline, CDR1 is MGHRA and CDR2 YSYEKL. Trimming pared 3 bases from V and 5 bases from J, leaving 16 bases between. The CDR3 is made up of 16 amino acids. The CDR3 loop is CASSQPRGAHNEKLFF. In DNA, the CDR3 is TGCGCCAGCAGCCAGCCCCGGGGGGCGCACAATGAAAAACTGTTTTTT.

CDR3 DNA: TGTGCCAGCAGCTTAGTAGTGACAGGGCAAACTGAAGCTTTCTTT. Encoded protein: CASSLVVTGQTEAFF. The V and J genes are TRBV7-8 and TRBJ1-1; 7 bases line up with TRBD1. Germline V lookup: CDR1 SGHVS, CDR2 FQNEAQ. This CDR3 region has 15 residues. After removal of 1 base from V and 5 bases from J, the junction contained 7 bases not matched to a gene.